The 17 T cell receptor beta chains below were found in one sample sequenced in a study of radiotherapy plus CTLA-4 blockade in lung cancer. Only in-frame clones appear in the TCRdb table, and some are missing; sequencing was by immunoSEQ multiplex PCR. This table holds tens of thousands of clones, roughly 72% found once. The sample consisted of peripheral blood, taken from a patient treated with radiotherapy plus ipilimumab. The receptor set was obtained from a human donor with non-small cell lung cancer who had stable disease on radiotherapy plus ipilimumab.

V is TRBV10-3 and J is TRBJ1-4; no reliable D call. This CDR3 spans 13 amino acids. Germline CDR1 ENHRY, CDR2 SYGVKD. Trimming shortened V by 6 bases and J by 8 bases, and 13 bases separated the two germline ends. CDR3 bases: TGTGCCATCAGGAGGATGGAGGAGGAAAAACTGTTTTTT. Translated: CAIRRMEEEKLFF.

This clone was found a few times. The chain couples TRBV5-1 to TRBJ1-1; the match to TRBD1 covers 9 bases. The V and J ends lost 4 bases and 8 bases, in that order; junction bases with no gene match: 9. Germline V lookup: CDR1 SGHRS, CDR2 YFSETQ. The CDR3 contains 14 residues. This CDR3 is CASSPGTGFLEAFF. DNA for the CDR3: TGCGCCAGCAGCCCAGGGACAGGGTTTTTGGAAGCTTTCTTT.

This clone was counted between two and nine times. This chain links TRBV7-3 with TRBJ2-5; D gene uncertain. The DNA end lines up better with TRBJ2-7; the J call may be wrong. Germline values: CDR1 SGHTA, CDR2 FQGTGA. The CDR3 extends over 14 amino acids. The CDR3 sequence is CASSQAPSRYEQYF. DNA for the CDR3: TGTGCCAGCAGCCAGGCCCCGTCACGGTACGAGCAGTACTTC.

The chain is built from TRBV4-2 and TRBJ1-2; D possibly corresponds to TRBD1 (6 bases). V was clipped by 4 bases and J by 6 bases, with 18 bases between them. Germline values: CDR1 LGHNA, CDR2 YNFKEQ. The CDR3 extends over 15 amino acids. The CDR3 coding sequence is TGTGCCAGCAGCCTGGGTTCACAGGGCTTGAATGGCTACACCTTC. Translation: CASSLGSQGLNGYTF.

This clone turned up a few times. Additional DNA sequences in this sample encode the identical CDR3. The chain recombines TRBV18 with TRBJ1-1, with D possibly TRBD1 on 5 matching bases. Germline V CDR1 and CDR2: KGHSH, LQKENI. The CDR3 is made up of 12 amino acids. V was cut by 3 bases and J by 8 bases, with 10 bases left in between. The CDR3 region is CASSPETEEAFF. CDR3 DNA sequence: TGTGCCAGCTCACCCGAGACAGAAGAAGCTTTCTTT.

The J gene is TRBJ1-2, the V gene TRBV27, with a weak D call TRBD1 (6 bases). CDR3 length: 14 amino acids. CDR1 is MNHEY, CDR2 SMNVEV, per germline (reference sequence). Trimming cost V 5 bases and J 4 bases, with 14 bases left between them. The CDR3 coding sequence is TGTGCCAGCAGTCCTCGACAGGCCAGCTATGGCTACACCTTC. Translation: CASSPRQASYGYTF.

DNA for the CDR3: TGTGCCAGCTCACCAGGGACAGGGGATTATGGCTACACCTTC. Translation gives CASSPGTGDYGYTF. The chain links TRBV18 to TRBJ1-2; 10 bases fit TRBD1. Looked up from germline, CDR1 is KGHSH and CDR2 is LQKENI. CDR3 size: 14 residues. The trim removed 2 bases at V and 5 bases at J, leaving 2 bases unmatched. Full variable domain (missing parts from reference TRBV18 and TRBJ1-2): NAGVMQNPRHLVRRRGQEARLRCSPMKGHSHVYWYRQLPEEGLKFMVYLQKENIIDESGMPKERFSAEFPKEGPSILRIQQVVRGDSAAYFCASSPGTGDYGYTFGSGTRLTVV.

The gene calls are TRBV7-2 and TRBJ2-5; 7 bases match TRBD2. V lost 5 bases, J lost 5 bases, and 2 bases stayed unmatched. The germline CDR1 and CDR2 sequences are SGHTA and FQGNSA. The length of the CDR3 is 12 residues. The CDR3 loop is CASSARGETQYF. DNA of the CDR3: TGTGCCAGCAGCGCGCGGGGGGAGACCCAGTACTTC. Full variable domain (missing parts from reference TRBV7-2 and TRBJ2-5): GAGVSQSPSNKVTEKGKDVELRCDPISGHTALYWYRQSLGQGLEFLIYFQGNSAPDKSGLPSDRFSAERTGGSVSTLTIQRTQQEDSAVYLCASSARGETQYFGPGTRLLVL.

V usage is TRBV15 and J usage is TRBJ2-7, with D uncertain. CDR3 length equals 12 residues. Looked up from germline, CDR1 is LNHNV and CDR2 is YYDKDF (reference sequence). V was clipped by 1 base and J by 7 bases, with 8 bases between them. CDR3 nucleotide sequence: TGTGCCACCAGCAGAGCTTTCGGGGAGCAGTACTTC. Translation: CATSRAFGEQYF.

This chain links TRBV4-1 with TRBJ2-5; tentative D call: TRBD2 (6 bases). CDR1 MGHRA and CDR2 YSYEKL come from the germline V gene. This CDR3 is built from 16 residues. Trimming removed 1 base at V and 6 bases at J, with 18 bases between. In nucleotides, the CDR3 is TGCGCCAGCAGCCAAGGAATAGCTAGCGCGGAAAAGACCCAGTACTTC. It codes for CASSQGIASAEKTQYF.

The chain has TRBV11-2 and TRBJ2-3; a weak D match, TRBD2 (5 bases). The V gene lost 6 bases and the J gene lost 4 bases, with 20 bases spanning the gap. Germline V gives CDR1 SGHAT, CDR2 FQNNGV. CDR3 size: 16 residues. CDR3 sequence (DNA): TGTGCCAGCAGGAGTAGTCATGGCCGGGGAGCAGATACGCAGTATTTT. It yields the protein CASRSSHGRGADTQYF.

DNA of the CDR3: TGCGCCAGCAGCGGGGGCACGGGCGGTTATCAAGAGACCCAGTACTTC. This sequence encodes CASSGGTGGYQETQYF. The chain employs TRBV5-1 and TRBJ2-5; possibly TRBD1 for D (6 bases). Germline V gene lookup returns CDR1 SGHRS and CDR2 YFSETQ. V was trimmed by 4 bases and J by 2 bases, leaving 18 bases between them. This CDR3 spans 16 amino acids.

This chain joins TRBV5-1 and TRBJ1-3; perhaps TRBD1 as D (5 bases). The V end was cut by 1 base, the J end by 4 bases, with 12 bases between. The CDR3 totals 15 residues. In germline, CDR1 is SGHRS, CDR2 YFSETQ. The CDR3 reads CASSLRQGGGNTIYF. CDR3 DNA sequence: TGCGCCAGCAGCTTGAGGCAGGGAGGAGGAAACACCATATATTTT.

The V gene is TRBV29-1, the J gene TRBJ2-1; 11 bases line up with TRBD1. Germline CDR1 is SQVTM and CDR2 is ANQGSEA. V gave up 3 bases and J gave up 6 bases; unmatched junction bases: 4. This CDR3 spans 14 amino acids. CDR3: CSVDLGQGVNEQFF. The CDR3 nucleotides read TGCAGCGTTGATTTGGGACAGGGGGTCAATGAGCAGTTCTTC.

About this clone itself: One junction end does not reproduce the germline sequence, and a read error may be involved. The rearrangement uses TRBV25-1 and TRBJ1-6; perhaps TRBD1 as D (5 bases). Germline CDR1 reads MGHDK; CDR2 reads SYGVNS. There are 12 residues in the CDR3. For the CDR3, the DNA is TGTGCCAGCAGTGAATTCGAAGGGGTACGGCGCTTT. This gives the protein CASSEFEGVRRF.

The CDR3 protein is CASSLGQGSVYEQYF. In DNA, the CDR3 is TGTGCCAGCAGCTTAGGGCAGGGAAGTGTCTACGAGCAGTACTTC. The genes are TRBV7-2 and TRBJ2-5; D is possibly TRBD1 (5 bases). The J call is uncertain, as TRBJ2-7 better fits the DNA end. The CDR3 is 15 residues long. Germline V gives CDR1 SGHTA, CDR2 FQGNSA.

The chain carries TRBV7-3 and TRBJ2-3; 8 bases map to TRBD1. The CDR3 contains 14 residues. In germline, CDR1 is SGHTA, CDR2 FQGTGA. The trim removed 4 bases at V and 6 bases at J, leaving 6 bases unmatched. The CDR3 nucleotides read TGTGCCAGCAGCTCTCAGGGGGCGCGTGATACGCAGTATTTT. Translation gives CASSSQGARDTQYF.